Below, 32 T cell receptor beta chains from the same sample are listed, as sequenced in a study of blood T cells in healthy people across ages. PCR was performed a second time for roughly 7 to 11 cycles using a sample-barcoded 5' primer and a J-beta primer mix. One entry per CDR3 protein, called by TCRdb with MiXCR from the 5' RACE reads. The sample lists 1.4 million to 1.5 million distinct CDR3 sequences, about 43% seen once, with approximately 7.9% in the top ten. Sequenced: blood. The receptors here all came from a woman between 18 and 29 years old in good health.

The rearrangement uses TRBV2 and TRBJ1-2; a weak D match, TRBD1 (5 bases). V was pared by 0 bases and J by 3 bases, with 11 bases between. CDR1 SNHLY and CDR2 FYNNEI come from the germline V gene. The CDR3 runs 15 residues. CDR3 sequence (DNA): TGTGCCAGCAGTGAAGCGCGGGGGGGGGACTATGGCTACACCTTC. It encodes CASSEARGGDYGYTF.

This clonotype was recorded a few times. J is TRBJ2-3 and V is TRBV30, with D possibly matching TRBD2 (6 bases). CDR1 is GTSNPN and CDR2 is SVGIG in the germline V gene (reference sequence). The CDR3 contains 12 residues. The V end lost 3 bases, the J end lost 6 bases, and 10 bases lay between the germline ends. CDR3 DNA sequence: TGTGCCTGGAGAATGGGGAGGGATACGCAGTATTTT. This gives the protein CAWRMGRDTQYF.

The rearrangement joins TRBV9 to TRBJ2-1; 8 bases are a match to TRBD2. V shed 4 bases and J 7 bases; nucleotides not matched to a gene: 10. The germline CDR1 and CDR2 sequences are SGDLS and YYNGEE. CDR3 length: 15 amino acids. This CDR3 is CASSPGRARTNEQFF. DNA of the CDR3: TGTGCCAGCAGCCCCGGGAGGGCGAGAACGAATGAGCAGTTCTTC.

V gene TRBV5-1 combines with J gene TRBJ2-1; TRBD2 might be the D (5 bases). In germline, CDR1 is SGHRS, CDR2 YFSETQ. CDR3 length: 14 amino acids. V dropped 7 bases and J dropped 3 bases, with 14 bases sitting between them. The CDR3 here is CASGPHGSYNEQFF. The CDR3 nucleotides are TGCGCCAGCGGTCCCCATGGGAGCTACAATGAGCAGTTCTTC.

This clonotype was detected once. The CDR3 protein is CASTLEGAYEQYF. CDR3 nucleotides: TGTGCCAGCACCTTGGAGGGGGCTTACGAGCAGTACTTC. The chain recombines TRBV6-1 with TRBJ2-5; D might be TRBD1 (7 bases). The J call is in doubt because the DNA end fits TRBJ2-7 better. Germline V gene sequence: CDR1 MNHNS, CDR2 SASEGT. This CDR3 spans 13 amino acids.

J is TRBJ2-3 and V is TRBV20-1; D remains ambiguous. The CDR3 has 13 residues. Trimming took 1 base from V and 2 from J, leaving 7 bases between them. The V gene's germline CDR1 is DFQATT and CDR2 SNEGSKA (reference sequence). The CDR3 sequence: CSARVDDTDTQYF. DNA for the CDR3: TGCAGTGCTAGAGTCGATGACACAGATACGCAGTATTTT.

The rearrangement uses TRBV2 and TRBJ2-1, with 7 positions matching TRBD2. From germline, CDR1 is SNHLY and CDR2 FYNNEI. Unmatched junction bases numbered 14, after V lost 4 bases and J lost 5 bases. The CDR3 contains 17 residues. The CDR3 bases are TGTGCCAGCAGTGTTACATCAACTTTGGGGGGGAACAATGAGCAGTTCTTC. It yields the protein CASSVTSTLGGNNEQFF.

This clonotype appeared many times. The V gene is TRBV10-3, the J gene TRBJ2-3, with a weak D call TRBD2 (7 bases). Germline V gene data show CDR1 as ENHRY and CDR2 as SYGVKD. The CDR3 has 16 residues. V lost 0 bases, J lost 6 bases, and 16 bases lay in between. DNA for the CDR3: TGTGCCATCAGTGAGTCGGGAGGGGGGTCCCTGGATACGCAGTATTTT. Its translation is CAISESGGGSLDTQYF.

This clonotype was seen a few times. For the CDR3, the DNA is TGCAGCGTCGACCGGCGGGGGACCTATGGCTACACCTTC. Amino acids: CSVDRRGTYGYTF. The chain links TRBV29-1 to TRBJ1-2; tentatively, D is TRBD1 (5 bases). The CDR3 runs 13 residues. The V gene's germline CDR1 is SQVTM and CDR2 ANQGSEA. Between the trimmed V and J ends, which lost 6 bases and 4 bases, there was a span of 15 bases.

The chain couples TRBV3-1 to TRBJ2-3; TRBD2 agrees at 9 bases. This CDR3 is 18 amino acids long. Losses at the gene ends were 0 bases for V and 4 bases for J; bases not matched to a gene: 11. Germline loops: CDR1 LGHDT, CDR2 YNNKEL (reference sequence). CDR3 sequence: CASSQDRLGLALADTQYF. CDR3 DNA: TGTGCCAGCAGCCAAGATCGGTTAGGACTAGCGTTGGCAGATACGCAGTATTTT.

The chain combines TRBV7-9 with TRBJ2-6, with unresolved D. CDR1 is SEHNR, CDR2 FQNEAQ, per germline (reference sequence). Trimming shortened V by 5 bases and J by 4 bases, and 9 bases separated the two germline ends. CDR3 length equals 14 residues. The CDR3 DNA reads TGTGCCAGCAGCCCCCTACGGGGGGCCAACGTCCTGACTTTC. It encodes CASSPLRGANVLTF.

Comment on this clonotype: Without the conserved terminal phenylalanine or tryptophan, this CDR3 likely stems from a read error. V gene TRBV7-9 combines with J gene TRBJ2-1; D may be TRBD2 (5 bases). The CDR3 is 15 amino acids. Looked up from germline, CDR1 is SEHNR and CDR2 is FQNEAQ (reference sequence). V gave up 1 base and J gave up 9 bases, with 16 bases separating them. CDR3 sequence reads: CASSLVSSRAGEQFL. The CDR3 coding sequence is TGTGCCAGCAGCTTAGTGTCTAGCCGGGCCGGTGAGCAGTTCCTC.

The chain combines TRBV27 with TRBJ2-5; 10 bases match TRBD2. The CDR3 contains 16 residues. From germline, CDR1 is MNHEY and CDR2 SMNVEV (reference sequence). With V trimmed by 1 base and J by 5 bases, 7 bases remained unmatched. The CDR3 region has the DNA TGTGCCAGCAGTTTATTCCTAGCGGGAGCAATTGAGACCCAGTACTTC. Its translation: CASSLFLAGAIETQYF.

The DNA for the CDR3 is TGTGCCAGCAGCCCCTCGAGGACGGGGGGCCGGGATACGCAGTATTTT. Translated, it gives CASSPSRTGGRDTQYF. V gene TRBV3-1 combines with J gene TRBJ2-3, with a tentative D call TRBD2 (7 bases). Trimming shortened V by 4 bases and J by 6 bases, and 20 bases separated the two germline ends. This CDR3 has 16 residues. Germline V lookup: CDR1 LGHDT, CDR2 YNNKEL (reference sequence).

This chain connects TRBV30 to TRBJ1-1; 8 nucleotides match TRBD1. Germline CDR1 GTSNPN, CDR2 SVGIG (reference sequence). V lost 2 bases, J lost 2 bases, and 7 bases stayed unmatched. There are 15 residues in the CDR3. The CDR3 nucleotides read TGTGCCTGGAGTCCTCTCGGACAGGGTAACACTGAAGCTTTCTTT. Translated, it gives CAWSPLGQGNTEAFF.

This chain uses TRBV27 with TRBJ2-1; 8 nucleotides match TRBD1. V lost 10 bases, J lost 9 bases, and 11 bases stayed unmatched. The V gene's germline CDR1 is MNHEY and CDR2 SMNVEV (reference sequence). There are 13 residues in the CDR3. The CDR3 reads CATSDRAYAEQFF. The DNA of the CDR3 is TGTGCCACTTCGGACAGGGCCTACGCTGAGCAGTTCTTC.

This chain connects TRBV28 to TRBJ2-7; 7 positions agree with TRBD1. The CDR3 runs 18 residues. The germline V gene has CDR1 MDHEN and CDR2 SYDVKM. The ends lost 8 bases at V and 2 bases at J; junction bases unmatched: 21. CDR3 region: CASRWVDPTGVCTYEQYF. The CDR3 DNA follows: TGTGCCAGCCGTTGGGTTGATCCAACAGGGGTGTGCACCTACGAGCAGTACTTC.

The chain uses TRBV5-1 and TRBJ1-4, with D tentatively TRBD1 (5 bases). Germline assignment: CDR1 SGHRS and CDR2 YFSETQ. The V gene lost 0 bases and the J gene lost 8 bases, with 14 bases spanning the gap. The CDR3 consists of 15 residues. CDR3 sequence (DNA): TGCGCCAGCAGCTTGGCCGCGGGGGAGGCGGAAAAACTGTTTTTT. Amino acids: CASSLAAGEAEKLFF.

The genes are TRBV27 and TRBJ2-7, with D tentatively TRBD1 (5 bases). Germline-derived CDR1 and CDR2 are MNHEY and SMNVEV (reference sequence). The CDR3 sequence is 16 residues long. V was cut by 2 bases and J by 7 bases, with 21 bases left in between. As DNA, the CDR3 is TGTGCCAGCAGTTTAGAGGTGGGGCCCACCTACAATGAGCAGTACTTC. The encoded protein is CASSLEVGPTYNEQYF.

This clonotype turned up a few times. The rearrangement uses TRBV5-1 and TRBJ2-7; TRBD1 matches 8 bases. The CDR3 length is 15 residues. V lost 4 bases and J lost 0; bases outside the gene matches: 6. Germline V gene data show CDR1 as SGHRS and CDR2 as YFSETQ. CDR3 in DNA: TGCGCCAGCAGCCAAACAGGGGGATCCTCCTACGAGCAGTACTTC. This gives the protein CASSQTGGSSYEQYF.

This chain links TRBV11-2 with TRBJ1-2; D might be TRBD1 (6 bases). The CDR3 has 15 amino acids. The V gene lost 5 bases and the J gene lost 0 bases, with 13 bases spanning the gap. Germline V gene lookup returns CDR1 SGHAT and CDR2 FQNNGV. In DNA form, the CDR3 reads TGTGCCAGCAGCCTACAGGGAGGAACTAACTATGGCTACACCTTC. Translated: CASSLQGGTNYGYTF.

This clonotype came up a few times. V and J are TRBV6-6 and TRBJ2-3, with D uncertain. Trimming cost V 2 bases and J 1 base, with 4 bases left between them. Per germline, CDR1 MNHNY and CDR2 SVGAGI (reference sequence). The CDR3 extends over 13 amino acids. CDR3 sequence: CASSYTGTDTQYF. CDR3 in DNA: TGTGCCAGCAGTTACACAGGCACAGATACGCAGTATTTT.

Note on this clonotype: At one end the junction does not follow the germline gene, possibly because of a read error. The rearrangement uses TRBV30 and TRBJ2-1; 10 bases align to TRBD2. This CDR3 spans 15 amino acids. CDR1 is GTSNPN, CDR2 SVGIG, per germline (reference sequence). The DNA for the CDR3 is TGTGCCTGGAGTGAAGGAGCGGGAGGGTACAATGGGCAGTTCTTC. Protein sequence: CAWSEGAGGYNGQFF.

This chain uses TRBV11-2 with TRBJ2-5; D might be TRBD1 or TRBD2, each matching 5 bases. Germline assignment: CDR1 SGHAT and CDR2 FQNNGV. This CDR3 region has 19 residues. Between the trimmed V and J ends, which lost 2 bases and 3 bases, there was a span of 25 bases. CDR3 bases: TGTGCCAGCAGCTTATCAGGGAGTAATCCTCCCCGAGTTAAAGAGACCCAGTACTTC. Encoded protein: CASSLSGSNPPRVKETQYF.

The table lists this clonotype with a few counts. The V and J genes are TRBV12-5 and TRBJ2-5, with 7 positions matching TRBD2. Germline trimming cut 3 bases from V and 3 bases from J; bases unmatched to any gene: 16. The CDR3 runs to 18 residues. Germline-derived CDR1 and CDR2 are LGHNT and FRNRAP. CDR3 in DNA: TGTGCTAGTGGTTTAGTTCTGACAGCGGGAATACGTGAAGAGACCCAGTACTTC. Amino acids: CASGLVLTAGIREETQYF.

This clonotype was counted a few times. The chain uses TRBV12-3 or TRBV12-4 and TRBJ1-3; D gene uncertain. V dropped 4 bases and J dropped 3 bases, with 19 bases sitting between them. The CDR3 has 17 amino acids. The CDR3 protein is CASSYLRTEVIGNTIYF. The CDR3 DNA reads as TGTGCCAGCAGTTACCTCCGGACGGAGGTTATTGGAAACACCATATATTTT.

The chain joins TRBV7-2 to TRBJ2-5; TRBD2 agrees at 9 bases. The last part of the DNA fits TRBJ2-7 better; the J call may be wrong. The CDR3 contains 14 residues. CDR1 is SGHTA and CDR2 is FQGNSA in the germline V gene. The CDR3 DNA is TGTGCCAGCAGCTTACGAGCGGGAGGTACCGAGCAGTACTTC. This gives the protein CASSLRAGGTEQYF.

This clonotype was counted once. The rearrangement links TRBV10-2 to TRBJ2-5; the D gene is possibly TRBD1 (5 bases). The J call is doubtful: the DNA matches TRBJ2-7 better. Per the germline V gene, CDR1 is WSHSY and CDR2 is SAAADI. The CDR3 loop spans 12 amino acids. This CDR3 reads CASQGTFYEQYF. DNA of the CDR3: TGCGCCTCCCAGGGCACCTTCTACGAGCAGTACTTC.

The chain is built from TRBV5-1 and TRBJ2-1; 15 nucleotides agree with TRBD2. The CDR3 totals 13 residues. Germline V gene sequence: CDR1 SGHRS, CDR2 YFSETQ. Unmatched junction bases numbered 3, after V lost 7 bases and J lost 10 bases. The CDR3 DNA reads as TGCGCCAGCGGGACTAGCGGGGGGTACGAGCAGTTCTTC. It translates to CASGTSGGYEQFF.

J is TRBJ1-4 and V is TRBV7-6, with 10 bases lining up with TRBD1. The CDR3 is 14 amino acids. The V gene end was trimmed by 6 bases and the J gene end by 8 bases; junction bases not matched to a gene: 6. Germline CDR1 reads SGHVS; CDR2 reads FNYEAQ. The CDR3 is CASSLGQGKEKLFF. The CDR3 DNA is TGTGCCAGCAGTTTGGGACAGGGGAAGGAAAAACTGTTTTTT.

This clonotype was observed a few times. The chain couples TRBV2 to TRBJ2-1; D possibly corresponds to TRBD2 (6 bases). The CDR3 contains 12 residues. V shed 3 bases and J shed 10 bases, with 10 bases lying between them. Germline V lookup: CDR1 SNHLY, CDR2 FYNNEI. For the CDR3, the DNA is TGTGCCAGCAGTGACCGGGGGTGGGAGCAGTTCTTC. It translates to CASSDRGWEQFF. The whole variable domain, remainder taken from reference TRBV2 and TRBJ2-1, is EPEVTQTPSHQVTQMGQEVILRCVPISNHLYFYWYRQILGQKVEFLVSFYNNEISEKSEIFDDQFSVERPDGSNFTLKIRSTKLEDSAMYFCASSDRGWEQFFGPGTRLTVL.

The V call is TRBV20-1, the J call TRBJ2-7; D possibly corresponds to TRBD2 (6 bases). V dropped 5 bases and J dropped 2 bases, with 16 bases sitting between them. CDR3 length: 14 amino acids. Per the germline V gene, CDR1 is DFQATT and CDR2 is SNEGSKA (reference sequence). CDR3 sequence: CSAGGIGRTYEQYF. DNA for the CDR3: TGCAGTGCTGGGGGGATTGGTCGCACCTACGAGCAGTACTTC.